This T cell receptor beta chain was found in a study of OX40 agonist ivuxolimab in advanced cancers. The wider study: Patients took ivuxolimab, an agonistic anti-OX40 (CD134) antibody. Study results and limitations: At doses 0.1 to 3.0 mg/kg, CD4+ and CD8+ clones expanded.

V lost 6 bases, J lost 3 bases, and 5 bases stayed unmatched. The CDR3 has 13 residues. The V gene's germline CDR1 is MDHEN and CDR2 SYDVKM. Here immunoSEQ multiplex PCR was the method, and the copy in TCRdb shows in-frame clones only, minus some. Among 70,000 to 80,000 clones listed, about 89% were seen once. In the case of this clone: Its target is not known.

The source is an adult with an advanced solid tumor such as melanoma, head and neck, liver or kidney cancer. The gene calls are TRBV28 and TRBJ2-7, with 7 nucleotides matching TRBD1. Sequenced material: CD4+ or CD8+ T cells sorted from blood, taken in a trial of the OX40 agonist ivuxolimab. The CDR3 nucleotides read TGTGCCAGCAGAGGACAGGCCAACTACGAGCAGTACTTC. Its protein is CASRGQANYEQYF.